Presented here are 25 T cell receptor beta chains from one specimen sequenced in a study of cytomegalovirus exposure and HLA in healthy donors. 13 Jbeta primers and 60 Vbeta primers were used for the PCR. Some clones are missing from TCRdb's copy, which holds only in-frame ones; the method was immunoSEQ multiplex PCR. The sample records approximately 170,000 clones, almost 75% being singletons. The sample was PBMCs. Source of these receptors: a woman aged 18-35 years in good health and CMV-seropositive.

This clone was counted once. The rearrangement joins TRBV5-1 to TRBJ2-1; TRBD2 matches 8 bases. V shed 0 bases and J 9 bases; nucleotides not matched to a gene: 2. The CDR3 spans 13 residues. Per the germline V gene, CDR1 is SGHRS and CDR2 is YFSETQ. The CDR3 sequence: CASSLVREGEQFF. The CDR3 DNA reads as TGCGCCAGCAGCTTGGTCCGGGAGGGTGAGCAGTTCTTC.

V is TRBV5-1 and J is TRBJ2-7, with 10 bases aligning to TRBD1. CDR3 length: 14 residues. Germline-derived CDR1 and CDR2 are SGHRS and YFSETQ. After removal of 8 bases from V and 6 bases from J, the junction contained 11 bases not matched to a gene. The CDR3 loop is CASRTGTGAVEQYF. The CDR3 nucleotides are TGCGCCAGTAGAACCGGGACAGGGGCAGTCGAGCAGTACTTC.

The DNA of the CDR3 is TGTGCCACGGCCGACAGCTCCTACAATGAGCAGTTCTTC. Translating it yields CATADSSYNEQFF. The rearrangement links TRBV2 to TRBJ2-1, with a tentative D call TRBD1 (5 bases). The CDR3 is 13 residues long. The germline V gene has CDR1 SNHLY and CDR2 FYNNEI. Trimming cost V 10 bases and J 0 bases, with 10 bases left between them.

This clone was recorded a few times. V and J are TRBV2 and TRBJ2-7; D may be TRBD1 (6 bases). Per the germline V gene, CDR1 is SNHLY and CDR2 is FYNNEI. The CDR3 runs to 15 residues. The germline V and J ends were trimmed by 2 bases and 3 bases, with 14 bases remaining between them. CDR3: CASSELQGWFYEQYF. DNA of the CDR3: TGTGCCAGCAGTGAACTCCAGGGGTGGTTCTACGAGCAGTACTTC. The complete variable domain, with remaining parts taken from reference TRBV2 and TRBJ2-7, reads EPEVTQTPSHQVTQMGQEVILRCVPISNHLYFYWYRQILGQKVEFLVSFYNNEISEKSEIFDDQFSVERPDGSNFTLKIRSTKLEDSAMYFCASSELQGWFYEQYFGPGTRLTVT.

The chain is built from TRBV7-8 and TRBJ2-7; D gene ambiguous. Per germline, CDR1 SGHVS and CDR2 FQNEAQ. This CDR3 region has 16 residues. V dropped 2 bases and J dropped 2 bases, with 16 bases sitting between them. The CDR3: CASSLSVTKPPYEQYF. The CDR3 nucleotides read TGTGCCAGCAGCTTATCCGTGACAAAACCCCCCTACGAGCAGTACTTC.

Written as DNA, the CDR3 is TGCGCCAGCAGCCAAGCTTCTAGCGGAGGCTACGAGCAGTACTTC. It yields the protein CASSQASSGGYEQYF. V and J are TRBV4-3 and TRBJ2-5; 7 bases are a match to TRBD2. The DNA end lines up better with TRBJ2-7; the J call may be wrong. The length of the CDR3 is 15 residues. Germline values: CDR1 LGHNA, CDR2 YSLEER.

This clone was seen once. The germline gene is not matched at one end of the junction; a read error may be the cause. Other DNA variants within this sample encode the same CDR3. V and J are TRBV7-7 and TRBJ2-7, with 7 bases that match TRBD1. Germline V lookup: CDR1 SSHAT, CDR2 FNYEAQ (reference sequence). The CDR3 totals 13 residues. CDR3 loop: CASSLRQGNEQYF. CDR3 DNA: TGTGCTAGCAGCCTAAGACAGGGAAACGAGCAGTACTTC.

The CDR3 loop is CASSSSGTYGYTF. The CDR3 DNA reads TGTGCCAGCAGCTCATCCGGGACTTATGGCTACACCTTC. The chain has TRBV7-3 and TRBJ1-2; perhaps TRBD1 as D (5 bases). This CDR3 comprises 13 residues. The V end lost 4 bases, the J end lost 5 bases, and 11 bases lay between the germline ends. Germline assignment: CDR1 SGHTA and CDR2 FQGTGA.

The CDR3 coding sequence is TGTGCCAGCAGCGTAGGCGATAACCTGAACACTGAAGCTTTCTTT. This translates into CASSVGDNLNTEAFF. This chain links TRBV9 with TRBJ1-1, with D unresolved. Germline V gene data show CDR1 as SGDLS and CDR2 as YYNGEE. Trimming removed 0 bases from V and 0 bases from J, with 9 bases in between. This CDR3 has 15 amino acids.

The chain employs TRBV29-1 and TRBJ1-3, with unresolved D. This CDR3 comprises 16 residues. Germline loops: CDR1 SQVTM, CDR2 ANQGSEA. V lost 3 bases and J lost 0, with 15 bases in between. The CDR3 region is CSVEGGDPRSGNTIYF. CDR3 nucleotide sequence: TGCAGCGTTGAGGGCGGGGATCCCCGCTCTGGAAACACCATATATTTT.

This chain uses TRBV15 with TRBJ2-5; D might be TRBD1 (6 bases). The V end lost 4 bases, the J end lost 4 bases, and 10 bases lay between the germline ends. The CDR3 sequence is 13 residues long. From germline, CDR1 is LNHNV and CDR2 YYDKDF (reference sequence). CDR3 loop: CATSNTGLETQYF. The CDR3 region has the DNA TGTGCCACCAGCAACACAGGGCTAGAGACCCAGTACTTC. Using reference TRBV15 and TRBJ2-5 for the parts outside the CDR3, the full variable domain is DAMVIQNPRYQVTQFGKPVTLSCSQTLNHNVMYWYQQKSSQAPKLLFHYYDKDFNNEADTPDNFQSRRPNTSFCFLDIRSPGLGDTAMYLCATSNTGLETQYFGPGTRLLVL.

V and J are TRBV5-1 and TRBJ2-2, with TRBD1 matching 9 bases. CDR1 and CDR2 (germline): SGHRS, YFSETQ. The CDR3 runs 14 residues. Trimming at V came to 7 bases and at J to 5 bases, leaving 6 bases not matched to a gene. The CDR3 reads CASSGQGQTGELFF. The CDR3 bases are TGCGCCAGCTCCGGACAGGGGCAGACCGGGGAGCTGTTTTTT. Variable domain in full (rest from reference TRBV5-1 and TRBJ2-2): KAGVTQTPRYLIKTRGQQVTLSCSPISGHRSVSWYQQTPGQGLQFLFEYFSETQRNKGNFPGRFSGRQFSNSRSEMNVSTLELGDSALYLCASSGQGQTGELFFGEGSRLTVL.

J is TRBJ1-1 and V is TRBV30, with D possibly matching TRBD1 (5 bases). This CDR3 spans 13 amino acids. V lost 4 bases to trimming and J lost 1 base, with 10 bases between them. The germline V gene has CDR1 GTSNPN and CDR2 SVGIG (reference sequence). The CDR3 here is CAWMGTGNTEAFF. The CDR3 bases are TGTGCCTGGATGGGAACAGGGAACACTGAAGCTTTCTTT. The full variable domain, with the rest looked up from reference TRBV30 and TRBJ1-1, is SQTIHQWPATLVQPVGSPLSLECTVEGTSNPNLYWYRQAAGRGLQLLFYSVGIGQISSEVPQNLSASRPQDRQFILSSKKLLLSDSGFYLCAWMGTGNTEAFFGQGTRLTVV.

V usage is TRBV7-9 and J usage is TRBJ2-1; D is uncertain. This CDR3 comprises 14 residues. The V gene lost 2 bases and the J gene lost 9 bases, with 14 bases spanning the gap. Germline CDR1 and CDR2: SEHNR and FQNEAQ (reference sequence). CDR3 protein: CASSLTTTVGEQFF. CDR3 in DNA: TGTGCCAGCAGCTTAACTACGACGGTGGGTGAGCAGTTCTTC.

V gene TRBV4-3 combines with J gene TRBJ2-2, with 10 bases matching TRBD1. Trimming removed 1 base from V and 6 bases from J; junction bases left unmatched: 5. CDR1 LGHNA and CDR2 YSLEER come from the germline V gene. This CDR3 spans 16 amino acids. Here the CDR3 reads CASSQGDRGRAGELFF. Here the CDR3 DNA reads TGCGCCAGCAGCCAAGGAGACAGGGGGCGGGCCGGGGAGCTGTTTTTT.

In this sample, this clone turned up a few times. The junction differs from germline at one of its ends, possibly a read error. Other nucleotide sequences in the sample specify the same CDR3. The chain recombines TRBV5-1 with TRBJ1-1, with D unclear. From germline, CDR1 is SGHRS and CDR2 YFSETQ. CDR3 size: 12 residues. This chain's CDR3 is CASSPSGTEAFF. CDR3 DNA sequence: TGTGCCAGCAGCCCCTCGGGCACTGAAGCTTTCTTT.

V usage is TRBV2 and J usage is TRBJ1-4, with 7 bases identical to TRBD1. Germline values: CDR1 SNHLY, CDR2 FYNNEI. The CDR3 spans 15 residues. Trimming cost V 2 bases and J 6 bases; bases outside gene matches: 6. CDR3 nucleotides: TGTGCCAGCAGTGAATTCCACAGGGGAGATGAAAAACTGTTTTTT. It encodes CASSEFHRGDEKLFF.

J is TRBJ1-2 and V is TRBV2; TRBD1 is a possible D gene (6 bases). Germline values: CDR1 SNHLY, CDR2 FYNNEI. The V and J ends lost 6 bases and 8 bases respectively, with 16 bases between them. CDR3 length equals 13 residues. The CDR3 nucleotides are TGTGCCAGCAGGGTTGAAGCAGGGGAGGGCTACACCTTC. Its translation is CASRVEAGEGYTF.

The chain is built from TRBV13 and TRBJ2-5, with 14 bases fitting TRBD2. The DNA end favors TRBJ2-7, so the J call may be wrong. CDR1 and CDR2 (germline): PRHDT, FYEKMQ (reference sequence). The CDR3 consists of 15 residues. CDR3 coding DNA: TGTGCCAGCAGCCGGGGACTAGCGGGAGACTACGAGCAGTACTTC. Translation gives CASSRGLAGDYEQYF.

The chain recombines TRBV5-8 with TRBJ2-5, with 10 nucleotides matching TRBD2. The germline CDR1 and CDR2 sequences are SGHTS and YDEGEE. This CDR3 spans 17 amino acids. V shed 4 bases, J shed 5 bases, and the junction held 14 bases outside the gene matches. DNA for the CDR3: TGTGCCAGCAGCCACGATGTAATAGCGGGGGGCCGGGAGACCCAGTACTTC. Translated, it gives CASSHDVIAGGRETQYF.

This clone was found a few times. This chain joins TRBV30 and TRBJ2-1; a weak D match, TRBD1 (6 bases). Trimming took off 3 bases at V and 9 bases at J, with 9 bases between the two ends. Germline CDR1 is GTSNPN and CDR2 is SVGIG (reference sequence). The CDR3 is made up of 11 amino acids. The DNA for the CDR3 is TGTGCCTGGAGGGGGACATTTGAGCAGTTCTTC. Protein sequence: CAWRGTFEQFF.

The CDR3 here is CASSQGGEQFF. The CDR3, as DNA: TGTGCCAGCAGCCAAGGCGGGGAGCAGTTCTTC. This chain joins TRBV4-2 and TRBJ2-1, with D perhaps matching TRBD2 (5 bases). Per germline, CDR1 LGHNA and CDR2 YNFKEQ. Trimming left V 1 base short and J 10 bases short, with 5 bases between. The CDR3 extends over 11 amino acids.

V is TRBV6-5 and J is TRBJ1-2; 7 nucleotides match TRBD1. The CDR3 runs 15 residues. The ends lost 7 bases at V and 4 bases at J; junction bases unmatched: 12. From germline, CDR1 is MNHEY and CDR2 SVGAGI. The CDR3 nucleotides read TGTGCCAGCACTCCCCTCGACAGGGAAGGCTATGGCTACACCTTC. Its translation: CASTPLDREGYGYTF.

The chain employs TRBV4-3 and TRBJ2-4; 9 bases are shared with TRBD2. The V segment lost 0 bases and the J segment 1 base; nucleotides outside the gene matches: 10. The CDR3 runs 19 residues. Looked up from germline, CDR1 is LGHNA and CDR2 is YSLEER. CDR3 residues: CASSQDHGAGGPAKNIQYF. In nucleotides, the CDR3 is TGCGCCAGCAGCCAAGATCACGGGGCGGGGGGGCCTGCCAAAAACATTCAGTACTTC.

The chain joins TRBV7-2 to TRBJ1-1; D is unresolved. The CDR3 is 14 residues long. V lost 5 bases to trimming and J lost 4 bases, with 14 bases between them. The germline gives CDR1 SGHTA, CDR2 FQGNSA. The chain's CDR3 is CASSQRSAATEAFF. CDR3 coding DNA: TGTGCCAGCAGCCAGCGCAGCGCTGCCACTGAAGCTTTCTTT.